This TCR beta chain emerged from a study of shared clonotypes between healthy human individuals (TCRdb year 2020). Some background on the complete study: The cohort included three men and a couple of women between 18 and 49 years of age. For each donor, CD4 naive and CD4 memory were each given three plates, CD8 naive was given two plates, and CD8 memory was given one plate. To estimate repertoire size and how much clonotype sharing occurs between individuals, the study deeply sequenced the blood TCR repertoires of about five healthy adults. Per donor, leukapheresis produced somewhere between about 0.85 and 9.5 billion PBMCs. Different laboratories and diverse techniques were used to prepare libraries and sequence TCR repertoires, to increase sequencing depth and limit assay-specific biases.

Study-level results and caveats: Naive subsets generally had larger estimated clonotype richness than memory subsets. Because the study included a small number of donors, the genetic and exposure-history diversity represented was limited. Sampling was restricted to blood, and TCR repertoires in tissue are likely to differ from TCR repertoires in blood. Pairwise subsampling indicated that sequencing depth was expected to affect the degree of clonotype sharing among donors. Compared with non-shared clonotypes, the clonotypes found in all four sorted-subset donors had higher generation probabilities. Rarefaction of sorted-subset datasets indicated incomplete sequencing despite the large sequencing depth. When four donors were compared, the shared fraction of clonotypes was around 4.6% for naive CD4, around 4% for naive CD8, roughly 2.5% for memory CD4, and under 0.5% for memory CD8.

The donors were healthy, HIV-negative adults with no recently reported acute infections or vaccinations. Every donor was a Caucasian adult residing in Nashville, Tennessee, USA. Magnetic negative selection was used to enrich CD4+ T cells, after which naive cells were positively selected on CD45RA and the negative fraction became the memory subset. Blood was collected by leukapheresis, and PBMCs were isolated by Ficoll-Histopaque density gradient centrifugation and then cryopreserved in liquid nitrogen vapor phase. Purity and quantity of every magnetically sorted T cell population were checked by analytical flow cytometry. Genomic DNA was isolated from every sorted fraction and measured by UV absorbance on a Nanodrop 2000c. Note on this clone: It lacks a known antigen. No base quality values were provided; no much bigger clone lies one nucleotide off.

The germline ends are 19 bases apart after V is trimmed by 8 bases and J by 5 bases. The CDR3 starts with the cysteine, ends with the phenylalanine, and has 15 residues. Only the CDR3 region is kept as DNA, spanning 45 bases read in frame from base 1. The germline V gene specifies SGHAT as CDR1 and FQNNGV as CDR2. Using the deep immunoSEQ assay, TCR CDR3 regions were amplified from genomic DNA by multiplex PCR. Extracted genomic DNA from each cell subset was distributed evenly across all wells of several immunoSEQ 96-well plates, and each plate was treated as a replicate. For sorted subsets, about 200 ng genomic DNA, equal to tens of thousands of T cell genomes, was loaded into each replicate PCR. Purified libraries were measured with a Qubit 3.0 fluorometer, size-checked on a Bioanalyzer 2100, and measured again with the KAPA Library Quantification kit. A separate single-read 150-cycle Illumina NextSeq 550 flow cell was used to sequence each immunoSEQ 96-well plate. In the paper's pipeline: Because the immunoSEQ output included only junctional sequences and no quality scores, the filtering could not be the same as the filtering used for full-length reads. To assign V/J genes and CDR3, sequences were annotated against IMGT germline references using PyIR, a Python wrapper for IgBLAST v1.9. Reads were filtered out if the reads had weak V/J assignments (E-value above 1e-6), no CDR3, stop codons, out-of-frame junctions, or ambiguous translated residues. V3J clonotypes were defined as sequences sharing an identical inferred V gene, J gene, and CDR3 amino acid sequence. Percentage overlap between repertoires was computed as shared unique clonotypes divided by the size of the smaller repertoire. Repertoire richness was assessed with RTK rarefaction, the Chao1 estimator, and Recon v2.1 estimates of unobserved clonotypes. Generation probabilities were computed with OLGA for all TCRbeta clonotypes obtained by the gDNA method from four donors. What TCRdb holds here is the immuneACCESS table cut down to in-frame rearrangements. Part of the clones is not present; checked against another copy, under half of the missing clones reflect an unresolved V gene, and the others are unexplained. That table gives V, J and clone size, and the DNA gave D and trimming. The table for this sample lists hundreds of thousands of clones; more than 60% of them were counted only once. The ten largest clones represent roughly 10% of the sample.

The chain is assembled from TRBV11-2 and TRBJ2-4; the D gene is tentatively TRBD1 or TRBD2, each matching 5 bases. This receptor was taken from a man aged 25-40 years in good health. Specimen: memory CD4+ T cells sorted from blood. The cell subset or site label here, explained by the study, means: CD45RA-negative fraction. The CDR3 protein is CASRALRGSQNIQYF. The nucleotides are TGTGCCAGCCGAGCCCTGAGGGGCTCGCAAAACATTCAGTACTTC.